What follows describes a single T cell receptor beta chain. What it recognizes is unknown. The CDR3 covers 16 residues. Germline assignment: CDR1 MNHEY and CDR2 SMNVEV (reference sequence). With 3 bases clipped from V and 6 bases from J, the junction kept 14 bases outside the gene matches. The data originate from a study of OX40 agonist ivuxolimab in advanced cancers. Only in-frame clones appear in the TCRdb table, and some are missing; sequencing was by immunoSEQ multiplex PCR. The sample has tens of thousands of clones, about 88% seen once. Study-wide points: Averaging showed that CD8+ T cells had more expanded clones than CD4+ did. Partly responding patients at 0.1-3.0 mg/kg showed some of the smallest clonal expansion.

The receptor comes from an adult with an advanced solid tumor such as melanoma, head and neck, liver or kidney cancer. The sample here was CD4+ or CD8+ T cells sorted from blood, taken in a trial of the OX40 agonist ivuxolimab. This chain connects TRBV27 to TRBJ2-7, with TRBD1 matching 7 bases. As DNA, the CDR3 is TGTGCCAGCAGTTTCTTACCGGGACAGTCGGGAAGCGAGCAGTACTTC. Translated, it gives CASSFLPGQSGSEQYF.